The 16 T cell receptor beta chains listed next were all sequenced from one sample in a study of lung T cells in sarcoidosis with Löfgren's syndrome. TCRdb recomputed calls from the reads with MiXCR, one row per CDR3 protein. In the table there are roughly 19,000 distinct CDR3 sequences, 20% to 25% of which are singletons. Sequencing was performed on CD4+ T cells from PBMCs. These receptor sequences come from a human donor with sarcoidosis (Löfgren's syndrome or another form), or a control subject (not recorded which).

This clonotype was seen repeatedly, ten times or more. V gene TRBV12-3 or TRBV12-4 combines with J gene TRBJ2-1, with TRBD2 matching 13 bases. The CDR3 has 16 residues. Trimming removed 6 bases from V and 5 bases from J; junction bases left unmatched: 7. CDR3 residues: CASSRGLAGSHNEQFF. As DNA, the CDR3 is TGTGCCAGCAGCAGGGGACTAGCGGGATCCCACAATGAGCAGTTCTTC.

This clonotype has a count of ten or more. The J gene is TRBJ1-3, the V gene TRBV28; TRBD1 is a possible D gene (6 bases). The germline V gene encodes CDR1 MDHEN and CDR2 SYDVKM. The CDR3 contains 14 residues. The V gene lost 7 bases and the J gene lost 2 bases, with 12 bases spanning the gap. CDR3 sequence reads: CASTEQGTGNTIYF. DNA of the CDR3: TGTGCCAGCACTGAACAGGGCACTGGAAACACCATATATTTT.

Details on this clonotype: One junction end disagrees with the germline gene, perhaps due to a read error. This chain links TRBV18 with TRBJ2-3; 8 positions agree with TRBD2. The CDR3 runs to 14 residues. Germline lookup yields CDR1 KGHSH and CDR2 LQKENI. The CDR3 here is CASSREGNTDTRYF. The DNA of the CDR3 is TGTGCCAGCTCTCGGGAGGGGAACACAGATACGCGGTATTTT. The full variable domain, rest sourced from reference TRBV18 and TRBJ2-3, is NAGVMQNPRHLVRRRGQEARLRCSPMKGHSHVYWYRQLPEEGLKFMVYLQKENIIDESGMPKERFSAEFPKEGPSILRIQQVVRGDSAAYFCASSREGNTDTRYFGPGTRLTVL.

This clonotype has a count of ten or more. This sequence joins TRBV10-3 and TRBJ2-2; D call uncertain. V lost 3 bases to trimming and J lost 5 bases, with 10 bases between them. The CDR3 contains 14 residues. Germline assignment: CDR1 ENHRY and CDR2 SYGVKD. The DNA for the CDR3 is TGTGCCATCAGTGACATGGCAGGAACCGGGGAGCTGTTTTTT. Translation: CAISDMAGTGELFF.

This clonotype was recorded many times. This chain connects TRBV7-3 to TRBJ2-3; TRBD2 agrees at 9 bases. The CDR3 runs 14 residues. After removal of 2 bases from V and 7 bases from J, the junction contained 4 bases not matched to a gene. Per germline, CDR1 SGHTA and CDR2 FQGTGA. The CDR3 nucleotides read TGTGCCAGCAGCTTAGGCGGGGGGGCCTATACGCAGTATTTT. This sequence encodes CASSLGGGAYTQYF.

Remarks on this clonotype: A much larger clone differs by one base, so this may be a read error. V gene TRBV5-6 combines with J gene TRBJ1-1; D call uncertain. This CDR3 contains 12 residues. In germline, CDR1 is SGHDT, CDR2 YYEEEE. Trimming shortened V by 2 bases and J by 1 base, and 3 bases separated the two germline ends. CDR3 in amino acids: CASSFRNTEAFF. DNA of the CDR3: TGTGCCAGCAGCTTTCGGAACACTGAAGCTTTCTTT.

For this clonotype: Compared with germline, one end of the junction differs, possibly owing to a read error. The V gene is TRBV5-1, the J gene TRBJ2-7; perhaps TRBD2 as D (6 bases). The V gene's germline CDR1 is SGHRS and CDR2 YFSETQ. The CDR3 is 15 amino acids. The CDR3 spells CARSLEGSGSYEQYF. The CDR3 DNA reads TGCGCCCGCAGCTTGGAGGGATCCGGCTCCTACGAGCAGTACTTC.

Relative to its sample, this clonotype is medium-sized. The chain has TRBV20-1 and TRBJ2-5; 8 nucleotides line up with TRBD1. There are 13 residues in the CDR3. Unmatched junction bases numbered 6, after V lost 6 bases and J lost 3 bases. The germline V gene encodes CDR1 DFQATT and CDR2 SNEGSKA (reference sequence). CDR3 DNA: TGCAGTGCCGAACGGACAGGGAAAGAGACCCAGTACTTC. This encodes CSAERTGKETQYF.

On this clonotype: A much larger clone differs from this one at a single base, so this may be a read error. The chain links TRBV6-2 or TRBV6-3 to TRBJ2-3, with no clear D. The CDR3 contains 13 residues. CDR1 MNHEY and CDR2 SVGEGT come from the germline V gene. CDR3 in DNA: TGCGCCAGCAGCTCTGCAAACACAGATACGCAGTATTTT. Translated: CASSSANTDTQYF.

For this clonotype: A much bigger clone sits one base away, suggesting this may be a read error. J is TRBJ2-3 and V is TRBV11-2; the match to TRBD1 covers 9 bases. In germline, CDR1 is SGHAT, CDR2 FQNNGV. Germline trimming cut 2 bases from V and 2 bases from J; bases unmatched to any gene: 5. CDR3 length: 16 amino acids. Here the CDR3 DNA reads TGTGCCAGCAGCTTATTGGGGACAGGGACCACAGATACGCAGTATTTT. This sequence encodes CASSLLGTGTTDTQYF.

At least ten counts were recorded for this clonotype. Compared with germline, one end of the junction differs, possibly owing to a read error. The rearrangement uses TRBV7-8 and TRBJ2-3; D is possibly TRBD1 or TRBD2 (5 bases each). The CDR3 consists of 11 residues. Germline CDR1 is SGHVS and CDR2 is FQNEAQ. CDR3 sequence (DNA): TGTGCCAGCAGCACGAACCTGGGACGGGATTTT. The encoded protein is CASSTNLGRDF.

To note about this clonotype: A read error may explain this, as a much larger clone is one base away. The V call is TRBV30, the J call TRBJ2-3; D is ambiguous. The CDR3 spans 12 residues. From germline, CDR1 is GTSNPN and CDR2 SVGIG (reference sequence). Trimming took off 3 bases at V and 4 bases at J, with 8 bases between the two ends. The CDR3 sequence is CAWRKRADTQYF. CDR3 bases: TGTGCCTGGAGAAAAAGGGCAGATACGCAGTATTTT.

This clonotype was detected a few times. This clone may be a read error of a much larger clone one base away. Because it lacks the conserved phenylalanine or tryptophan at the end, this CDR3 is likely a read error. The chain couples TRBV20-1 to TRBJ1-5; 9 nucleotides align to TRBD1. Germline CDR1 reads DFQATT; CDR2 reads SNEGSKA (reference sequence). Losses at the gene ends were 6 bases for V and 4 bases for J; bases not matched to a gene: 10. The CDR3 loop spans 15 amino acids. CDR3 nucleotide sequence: TGCAGTGCCCCGGGACACGGGACAGGGAATCAGCCCCAGCATCTT. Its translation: CSAPGHGTGNQPQHL.

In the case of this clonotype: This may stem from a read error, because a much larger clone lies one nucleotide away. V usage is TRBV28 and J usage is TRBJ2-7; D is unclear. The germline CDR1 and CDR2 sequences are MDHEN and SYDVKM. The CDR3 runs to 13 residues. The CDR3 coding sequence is TGTGCCGGCAGTTTAAGGCTTAACGGCGAGCAGTACTTC. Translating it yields CAGSLRLNGEQYF.

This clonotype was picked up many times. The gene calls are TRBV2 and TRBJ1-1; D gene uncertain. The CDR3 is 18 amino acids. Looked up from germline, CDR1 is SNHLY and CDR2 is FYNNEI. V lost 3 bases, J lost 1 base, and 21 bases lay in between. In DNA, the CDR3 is TGTGCCAGCAGTGACCTCGGAATTGGTACGGGCAGGAACACTGAAGCTTTCTTT. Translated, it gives CASSDLGIGTGRNTEAFF.

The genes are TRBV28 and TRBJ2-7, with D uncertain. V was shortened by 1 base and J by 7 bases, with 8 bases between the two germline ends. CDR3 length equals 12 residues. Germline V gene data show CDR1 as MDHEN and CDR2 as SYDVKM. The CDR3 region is CASSLLPTEQYF. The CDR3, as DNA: TGTGCCAGCAGTTTATTGCCGACGGAGCAGTACTTC.